A selection of T cell receptor beta chains follows, all from one sample in a study of blood T cells in healthy people across ages. A single record per CDR3 protein comes from TCRdb applying MiXCR to the 5' RACE reads. The sample lists 1,800,000 or so distinct CDR3 sequences, about two fifths occurring once. Specimen: blood. The source is a human donor in good health. CDR3s include the opening cysteine and the closing phenylalanine or tryptophan. The D gene is left open where the match is weak. Clone size is stated in some rows and not others, as once, few, many or a class when expanded.

>TRBD1|TRBV5-1|NA|TRBJ2-3
TGCGCCAGCAGTATGGGACAGGGAGGTAACTTCGCAGATACGCAGTATTTT
CASSMGQGGNFADTQYF
>TRBD2|TRBV29-1|few|TRBJ2-1
TGCAGCGTTGGAGTCTCTAGCGGGGGGGCAACGTACAATGAGCAGTTCTTC
CSVGVSSGGATYNEQFF
>NA|TRBV7-2|NA|TRBJ1-5
TGTGCCAGCAGCTTATGGGTCAGGGATCAGCCCCAGCATTTT
CASSLWVRDQPQHF
>NA|TRBV9|few|TRBJ2-5
TGTGCCAGCAGCGTAGATTCCCGGAGCAAATTACGACTGCCCAACCAAGAGACCCAGTACTTC
CASSVDSRSKLRLPNQETQYF
>TRBD1|TRBV29-1|few|TRBJ1-5
TGCAGCGTTGCGGACAGGGGGAGCAATCAGCCCCAGCATTTT
CSVADRGSNQPQHF
>NA|TRBV20-1|NA|TRBJ2-7
TGCAGTGCTAGATCTGCGGCTTACTACGAGCAGTACTTC
CSARSAAYYEQYF
>NA|TRBV12-3/TRBV12-4|NA|TRBJ2-3
TGTGCCAGCAGTTTCGTGGGGGGCGCTCGGTTAGATACGCAGTATTTT
CASSFVGGARLDTQYF
>NA|TRBV7-9|NA|TRBJ2-1
TGTGCCAGCAGCTCGGCTAGCAATGAGCAGTTCTTC
CASSSASNEQFF
>NA|TRBV5-1|NA|TRBJ1-2
TGCGCCAGCAGCTGGGACGGATACTATGGCTACACCTTC
CASSWDGYYGYTF
>NA|TRBV29-1|NA|TRBJ1-5
TGCAGCGTTTCCCTACACCCAGGTCAGCCCCAGCATTTT
CSVSLHPGQPQHF
>TRBD1|TRBV4-1|NA|TRBJ1-2
TGCGCCAGCCGCCAAGTTGCAGGACAGGACTATGGCTACACCTTC
CASRQVAGQDYGYTF
>TRBD2|TRBV5-1|NA|TRBJ2-3
TGCGCCAGCAGCCCTGGACTAGACCTTAGCACAGATACGCAGTATTTT
CASSPGLDLSTDTQYF
>NA|TRBV12-3/TRBV12-4|many|TRBJ2-7
TGTGCCAGCAGTTTTGGGTACGAGCAGTACTTC
CASSFGYEQYF
>NA|TRBV30|few|TRBJ2-5
TGTGCCTGGAGTGTACAGGGAGGTCCAGAGACCCAGTACTTC
CAWSVQGGPETQYF
>TRBD1|TRBV29-1|NA|TRBJ2-2
TGCAGCGCTTTTAGGACAGGCCCCACCGGGGAGCTGTTTTTT
CSAFRTGPTGELFF
>NA|TRBV12-3/TRBV12-4|NA|TRBJ1-5
TGTGCCAGCAACCCGGGACATAGCTACAATCAGCCCCAGCATTTT
CASNPGHSYNQPQHF
>NA|TRBV6-1|NA|TRBJ1-4
TGTGCCAGCGGGACCGAATTGGGAGAAAAACTGTTTTTT
CASGTELGEKLFF
>TRBD2|TRBV12-3/TRBV12-4|NA|TRBJ2-1
TGTGCCAGCAGTTCACACGGTGGGACTAGCGGGGGGGAGCAGTTCTTC
CASSSHGGTSGGEQFF
>NA|TRBV29-1|few|TRBJ2-7
TGCAGCGTTGAGGCGGACCCCTACGAGCAGTACTTC
CSVEADPYEQYF
>TRBD1|TRBV12-3/TRBV12-4|NA|TRBJ2-7
TGTGCCAGCAGTCAGCAACAGGGGCCGCGTGAGAACTACGAGCAGTACTTC
CASSQQQGPRENYEQYF
>TRBD1|TRBV28|NA|TRBJ2-7
TGTGCCAGCAGTTTTTCCCGACAGGGGCCCTCTTACGAGCAGTACTTC
CASSFSRQGPSYEQYF
>TRBD1|TRBV20-1|NA|TRBJ2-7
TGCAGTGTACTGGGACAGGGGTTATCGTACGAGCAGTACTTC
CSVLGQGLSYEQYF
>NA|TRBV6-5|few|TRBJ1-1
TGTGCCAGCAGCCCACCTATGGTGGGGGTGAACACTGAAGCTTTCTTT
CASSPPMVGVNTEAFF
>NA|TRBV7-2|NA|TRBJ2-7
TGTGCCAGCAGCTCCATCCAAGCCTACGAGCAGTACTTC
CASSSIQAYEQYF
>NA|TRBV6-6|NA|TRBJ1-1
TGTGCCAGCATCCCCGGGGGATACAAGGCTATGAACACTGAAGCTTTCTTT
CASIPGGYKAMNTEAFF
>NA|TRBV2|NA|TRBJ2-2
TGTGCCAGCAGAACCCTACAGGCGAACACCGGGGAGCTGTTTTTT
CASRTLQANTGELFF
>NA|TRBV12-3/TRBV12-4|NA|TRBJ1-2
TGTGCCAGCAGCCGCGAGGAGGGTAGGGGCTATGGCTACACCTTC
CASSREEGRGYGYTF
>NA|TRBV19|NA|TRBJ1-6
TGTGCCAGTAGTATACGGCGAACTGCAGGTTCACCCCTCCACTTT
CASSIRRTAGSPLHF
>NA|TRBV25-1|NA|TRBJ2-1
TGTGCCAGCAGTGAATTAGGGGGGGGCCTGTCCAATGAGCAGTTCTTC
CASSELGGGLSNEQFF
>TRBD1|TRBV24-1|NA|TRBJ1-1
TGTGCCACCAGTGATCCTCGGACAGGGGACACTGAAGCTTTCTTT
CATSDPRTGDTEAFF
>TRBD1|TRBV6-2/TRBV6-3|few|TRBJ1-2
TGTGCCAGCAGACGGGACAGACTCTATGGCTACACCTTC
CASRRDRLYGYTF
>NA|TRBV5-6|few|TRBJ1-5
TGTGCCAGCAGCTTAGGGGGTGGAGTGTACCAGCCCCAGCATTTT
CASSLGGGVYQPQHF
>NA|TRBV29-1|NA|TRBJ1-1
TGCAGCGTTGAAGAACGAGGCTGGGGGATGAACACTGAAGCTTTCTTT
CSVEERGWGMNTEAFF
>NA|TRBV9|NA|TRBJ2-1
TGTGCCAGCAGCGCTTTAGGCGGATCCTACAATGAGCAGTTCTTC
CASSALGGSYNEQFF
>NA|TRBV4-1|NA|TRBJ1-6
TGCGCCAGCAGCCCAACATCGGCCCAGACGGCCAATTCACCCCTCCACTTT
CASSPTSAQTANSPLHF
>TRBD1|TRBV27|NA|TRBJ2-1
TGTGCCAGCAGTTTTCGGGGACAGCGAAGCTCCTACAATGAGCAGTTCTTC
CASSFRGQRSSYNEQFF
>NA|TRBV2|few|TRBJ2-3
TGTGCCAGCAGTGAACTGGTACAGGCCGATACGCAGTATTTT
CASSELVQADTQYF
>NA|TRBV5-1|once|TRBJ2-1
TGCGCCAGCAGCGGCGGGACTACAGGGCTTAAAGTCAATGAGCAGTTCTTC
CASSGGTTGLKVNEQFF
>NA|TRBV25-1|few|TRBJ2-1
TGTGCCAGCCTCCATAAATGGCAGGCCAATGAGCAGTTCTTC
CASLHKWQANEQFF
>TRBD1|TRBV25-1|NA|TRBJ2-7
TGTGCCAGCAGTATGGCAGGGGGCTCCTACGAGCAGTACTTC
CASSMAGGSYEQYF
>TRBD2|TRBV20-1|NA|TRBJ2-7
TGCAGTGCTGGGACTAGCGGGGGGGCCAGGGTTTACGAGCAGTACTTC
CSAGTSGGARVYEQYF
>TRBD2|TRBV29-1|NA|TRBJ2-1
TGCAGCGTTGAACTCCGGGGGGGAACCGGAGATGAGCAGTTCTTC
CSVELRGGTGDEQFF
>TRBD1|TRBV12-3/TRBV12-4|NA|TRBJ2-4
TGTGCCAGCTCCTCGCAGGACAGGGTCGCCATTCAGTACTTC
CASSSQDRVAIQYF
>NA|TRBV7-2|few|TRBJ1-5
TGTGCCAGCAGCTTAGAGGGGGGAAGAACTAGTCAGCCCCAGCATTTT
CASSLEGGRTSQPQHF
>NA|TRBV29-1|few|TRBJ1-2
TGCAGCGTTGATCAGGCAGGGAGTAGTTTTGGGGTTGGCTACACCTTC
CSVDQAGSSFGVGYTF
>NA|TRBV7-8|NA|TRBJ2-1
TGTGCCAGCAGCCAGGGGTTTGGCGGGCGGGAGACCCAGTTCTTC
CASSQGFGGRETQFF
>TRBD2|TRBV15|NA|TRBJ2-7
TGTGCCACCAGCAGAGGGGCGATCTCGGGACTAGGAACCTACGAGCAGTACTTC
CATSRGAISGLGTYEQYF